Listed below are T cell receptor beta chains from one sample, sequenced in a study of blood T cell repertoires in COVID-19. The repertoire was sequenced with immunoSEQ multiplex PCR; TCRdb's copy has only in-frame clones and lacks some. Here the sample spans some 330,000 clones, approximately 87% being singletons. Sequencing was performed on PBMCs or T cells enriched from blood (not recorded which). The receptor source for this set is a man aged 35 to 55 in a cohort exposed to, infected with or recovered from COVID-19 (not recorded which). Each CDR3 is given with its conserved first and last residue. Fields, in order: clone size, V gene, J gene, D gene, CDR3 protein, CDR3 DNA. A D gene is named only where the DNA matches it firmly. Part of the rows lack a size; the others show once, few, many or a class for expanded clones.

clone_size: -
v_call: TRBV18
j_call: TRBJ2-5
d_call: -
cdr3_aa: CASARDRALRETQYF
cdr3_nt: TGTGCCAGCGCGCGGGACAGAGCGCTGCGAGAGACCCAGTACTTC

clone_size: -
v_call: TRBV6-1
j_call: TRBJ1-2
d_call: TRBD1
cdr3_aa: CASSEAPGGVYGYTF
cdr3_nt: TGTGCCAGCAGTGAAGCCCCAGGGGGCGTCTATGGCTACACCTTC

clone_size: -
v_call: TRBV3-1/TRBV3-2
j_call: TRBJ1-1
d_call: TRBD1
cdr3_aa: CASSPGQGRNRNTEAFF
cdr3_nt: TGTGCCAGCAGCCCCGGACAGGGGAGGAACAGGAACACTGAAGCTTTCTTT

clone_size: -
v_call: TRBV3-1/TRBV3-2
j_call: TRBJ1-4
d_call: TRBD1
cdr3_aa: CASSPRTGTGDEKLFF
cdr3_nt: TGTGCCAGCAGCCCAAGAACCGGGACAGGGGACGAAAAACTGTTTTTT

clone_size: -
v_call: TRBV2
j_call: TRBJ1-5
d_call: -
cdr3_aa: CASSLDSIWQPQHF
cdr3_nt: TGTGCCAGCAGTTTGGACAGTATTTGGCAGCCCCAGCATTTT

clone_size: -
v_call: TRBV5-1
j_call: TRBJ2-7
d_call: TRBD1
cdr3_aa: CASSQDRASYEQYF
cdr3_nt: TGCGCCAGCAGCCAGGACAGGGCTTCCTACGAGCAGTACTTC

clone_size: -
v_call: TRBV7-9
j_call: TRBJ1-5
d_call: TRBD1
cdr3_aa: CASSSGQGNQPQHF
cdr3_nt: TGTGCCAGCAGCTCAGGACAGGGGAATCAGCCCCAGCATTTT

clone_size: -
v_call: TRBV10-1
j_call: TRBJ2-1
d_call: TRBD2
cdr3_aa: CASSEGAGVSYNEQFF
cdr3_nt: TGCGCCAGCAGTGAGGGAGCGGGAGTCTCCTACAATGAGCAGTTCTTC

clone_size: -
v_call: TRBV4-2
j_call: TRBJ2-1
d_call: -
cdr3_aa: CASSLNYGNEQFF
cdr3_nt: TGTGCCAGCAGCCTTAACTACGGCAATGAGCAGTTCTTC

clone_size: -
v_call: TRBV28
j_call: TRBJ1-5
d_call: TRBD1
cdr3_aa: CASSLTGAQPQHF
cdr3_nt: TGTGCCAGCAGTTTGACAGGGGCTCAGCCCCAGCATTTT

clone_size: -
v_call: TRBV5-4
j_call: TRBJ2-7
d_call: TRBD1
cdr3_aa: CASSWTGQGKNEQYF
cdr3_nt: TGTGCCAGCAGCTGGACCGGACAGGGGAAAAACGAGCAGTACTTC

clone_size: -
v_call: TRBV2
j_call: TRBJ2-6
d_call: -
cdr3_aa: CASSGQVPSGANVLTF
cdr3_nt: TGTGCCAGCAGTGGACAGGTGCCCTCTGGGGCCAACGTCCTGACTTTC

clone_size: -
v_call: TRBV18
j_call: TRBJ1-4
d_call: -
cdr3_aa: CASSKYGDGEKLFF
cdr3_nt: TGTGCCAGCTCCAAGTACGGGGATGGGGAAAAACTGTTTTTT

clone_size: -
v_call: TRBV25-1
j_call: TRBJ2-1
d_call: TRBD2
cdr3_aa: CASSARLAGGSYNEQFF
cdr3_nt: TGTGCCAGCAGTGCTCGACTAGCGGGAGGTTCGTACAATGAGCAGTTCTTC

clone_size: -
v_call: TRBV7-2
j_call: TRBJ1-2
d_call: -
cdr3_aa: CASSQRTDEGYTF
cdr3_nt: TGTGCCAGCAGCCAGAGGACAGACGAGGGCTACACCTTC

clone_size: -
v_call: TRBV7-9
j_call: TRBJ2-5
d_call: TRBD1
cdr3_aa: CASSLGDRGERETQYF
cdr3_nt: TGTGCCAGCAGCCTGGGGGACAGGGGGGAGAGAGAGACCCAGTACTTC

clone_size: -
v_call: TRBV18
j_call: TRBJ1-3
d_call: -
cdr3_aa: CASSLNLRDLSGNTIYF
cdr3_nt: TGTGCCAGCTCACTCAATTTACGCGATCTCTCTGGAAACACCATATATTTT

clone_size: -
v_call: TRBV30
j_call: TRBJ1-4
d_call: -
cdr3_aa: CAWSAFSHPNEKLFF
cdr3_nt: TGTGCCTGGAGTGCTTTTAGCCACCCTAATGAAAAACTGTTTTTT

clone_size: -
v_call: TRBV10-3
j_call: TRBJ2-2
d_call: -
cdr3_aa: CAISDIRRDTGELFF
cdr3_nt: TGTGCCATCAGTGATATAAGAAGAGACACCGGGGAGCTGTTTTTT

clone_size: once
v_call: TRBV10-3
j_call: TRBJ1-5
d_call: TRBD1
cdr3_aa: CAISEGTVNSNQPQHF
cdr3_nt: TGTGCCATCAGTGAGGGGACAGTCAATAGCAATCAGCCCCAGCATTTT

clone_size: -
v_call: TRBV19
j_call: TRBJ2-4
d_call: -
cdr3_aa: CASSISGASGVNLAKNIQYF
cdr3_nt: TGTGCCAGTAGTATCTCGGGGGCTAGCGGAGTAAATCTAGCCAAAAACATTCAGTACTTC

clone_size: -
v_call: TRBV30
j_call: TRBJ2-7
d_call: -
cdr3_aa: CAWGGLGNEQYF
cdr3_nt: TGTGCCTGGGGGGGACTGGGCAACGAGCAGTACTTC

clone_size: -
v_call: TRBV2
j_call: TRBJ1-5
d_call: -
cdr3_aa: CASSRGISNQPQHF
cdr3_nt: TGTGCCAGCAGTAGGGGTATCAGCAATCAGCCCCAGCATTTT

clone_size: -
v_call: TRBV7-8
j_call: TRBJ2-7
d_call: -
cdr3_aa: CASSLGGRIYEQYF
cdr3_nt: TGTGCCAGCAGCTTAGGGGGCAGGATCTACGAGCAGTACTTC

clone_size: -
v_call: TRBV27
j_call: TRBJ1-2
d_call: TRBD1
cdr3_aa: CASSLRGQGANGYTF
cdr3_nt: TGTGCCAGCAGCCTCCGCGGACAGGGGGCGAATGGCTACACCTTC

clone_size: once
v_call: TRBV5-6
j_call: TRBJ1-5
d_call: -
cdr3_aa: CASSLDGRSNQPQHF
cdr3_nt: TGTGCCAGCAGCTTGGATGGCCGTAGCAATCAGCCCCAGCATTTT

clone_size: -
v_call: TRBV7-8
j_call: TRBJ2-7
d_call: -
cdr3_aa: CASSLVRALSYEQYF
cdr3_nt: TGTGCCAGCAGCCTCGTGAGGGCCCTCTCCTACGAGCAGTACTTC

clone_size: -
v_call: TRBV9
j_call: TRBJ2-7
d_call: TRBD1
cdr3_aa: CASSKQGDPFYEQYF
cdr3_nt: TGTGCCAGCAGCAAACAGGGGGATCCCTTCTACGAGCAGTACTTC

clone_size: -
v_call: TRBV30
j_call: TRBJ2-1
d_call: TRBD1
cdr3_aa: CAWSDDRGRVNEQFF
cdr3_nt: TGTGCCTGGAGTGACGACAGGGGGAGGGTCAATGAGCAGTTCTTC

clone_size: -
v_call: TRBV19
j_call: TRBJ2-7
d_call: -
cdr3_aa: CASSISTELLSYEQYF
cdr3_nt: TGTGCCAGTAGTATTAGTACGGAGCTGTTGTCCTACGAGCAGTACTTC

clone_size: once
v_call: TRBV19
j_call: TRBJ2-5
d_call: TRBD2
cdr3_aa: CASSGRGGPQETQYF
cdr3_nt: TGTGCCAGTAGCGGGAGGGGGGGACCACAAGAGACCCAGTACTTC

clone_size: once
v_call: TRBV6-5
j_call: TRBJ2-7
d_call: TRBD2
cdr3_aa: CASRPRLAGGYEQYF
cdr3_nt: TGTGCCAGCAGGCCACGACTAGCGGGAGGCTACGAGCAGTACTTC

clone_size: -
v_call: TRBV5-1
j_call: TRBJ2-3
d_call: -
cdr3_aa: CASTAGSTDTQYF
cdr3_nt: TGCGCCAGCACCGCGGGGAGCACAGATACGCAGTATTTT

clone_size: -
v_call: TRBV7-9
j_call: TRBJ2-3
d_call: -
cdr3_aa: CASSVWTGLRTDTQYF
cdr3_nt: TGTGCCAGCAGCGTATGGACGGGACTCCGCACAGATACGCAGTATTTT

clone_size: -
v_call: TRBV6-4
j_call: TRBJ2-1
d_call: TRBD2
cdr3_aa: CASSDHIVASGSGEQFF
cdr3_nt: TGTGCCAGCAGTGACCATATCGTGGCTAGCGGGAGTGGTGAGCAGTTCTTC

clone_size: -
v_call: TRBV27
j_call: TRBJ1-4
d_call: -
cdr3_aa: CASSSRRHFNEKLFF
cdr3_nt: TGTGCCAGCAGTTCCCGCCGTCACTTTAATGAAAAACTGTTTTTT

clone_size: -
v_call: TRBV25-1
j_call: TRBJ1-2
d_call: -
cdr3_aa: CASSEGVGIYGYTF
cdr3_nt: TGTGCCAGCAGTGAGGGAGTAGGAATCTATGGCTACACCTTC

clone_size: -
v_call: TRBV2
j_call: TRBJ2-1
d_call: TRBD2
cdr3_aa: CASSPSGVYNEQFF
cdr3_nt: TGTGCCAGCAGTCCCAGCGGGGTATACAATGAGCAGTTCTTC

clone_size: -
v_call: TRBV2
j_call: TRBJ1-2
d_call: -
cdr3_aa: CASQSGAQWLFF
cdr3_nt: TGTGCCTCACAGAGCGGGGCTCAATGGCTTTTTTTC

clone_size: -
v_call: TRBV10-3
j_call: TRBJ1-2
d_call: -
cdr3_aa: CAISPGGPYGYTF
cdr3_nt: TGTGCCATCAGTCCGGGAGGGCCCTATGGCTACACCTTC

clone_size: -
v_call: TRBV6-5
j_call: TRBJ2-5
d_call: TRBD2
cdr3_aa: CASSYSGRAGETQYF
cdr3_nt: TGTGCCAGCAGTTATAGCGGGAGGGCCGGGGAGACCCAGTACTTC

clone_size: many
v_call: TRBV7-9
j_call: TRBJ1-2
d_call: TRBD1
cdr3_aa: CASSAGQGGYGYTF
cdr3_nt: TGTGCCAGCAGCGCGGGACAGGGAGGCTATGGCTACACCTTC

clone_size: few
v_call: TRBV10-1
j_call: TRBJ2-7
d_call: TRBD1
cdr3_aa: CASSEGTDYEQYF
cdr3_nt: TGCGCCAGCAGTGAGGGGACAGACTACGAGCAGTACTTC

clone_size: -
v_call: TRBV28
j_call: TRBJ2-1
d_call: TRBD2
cdr3_aa: CASLNQGSGLDEQFF
cdr3_nt: TGTGCCAGCCTTAATCAGGGTAGCGGGCTCGATGAGCAGTTCTTC

clone_size: -
v_call: TRBV2
j_call: TRBJ1-2
d_call: -
cdr3_aa: CASAFRGADYGYTF
cdr3_nt: TGTGCCAGCGCGTTTCGGGGGGCCGACTATGGCTACACCTTC

clone_size: -
v_call: TRBV12-5
j_call: TRBJ2-7
d_call: TRBD1
cdr3_aa: CASGLVLGQGLYEQYF
cdr3_nt: TGTGCTAGTGGTTTGGTACTGGGACAGGGACTCTACGAGCAGTACTTC

clone_size: -
v_call: TRBV27
j_call: TRBJ2-1
d_call: TRBD2
cdr3_aa: CASSPRLAGANNEQFF
cdr3_nt: TGTGCCAGCAGTCCAAGACTAGCGGGAGCAAACAATGAGCAGTTCTTC

clone_size: -
v_call: TRBV6-1
j_call: TRBJ2-6
d_call: -
cdr3_aa: CASSEGGSGANVLTF
cdr3_nt: TGTGCCAGCAGTGAAGGCGGCTCTGGGGCCAACGTCCTGACTTTC

clone_size: -
v_call: TRBV7-6
j_call: TRBJ2-7
d_call: TRBD2
cdr3_aa: CASSLAGTSGPYEQYF
cdr3_nt: TGTGCCAGCAGCTTAGCAGGGACTAGCGGGCCCTACGAGCAGTACTTC

clone_size: -
v_call: TRBV7-2
j_call: TRBJ2-7
d_call: -
cdr3_aa: CASSLEWGRGDSSYEQYF
cdr3_nt: TGTGCCAGCAGCTTAGAATGGGGCAGGGGCGATAGCTCCTACGAGCAGTACTTC

clone_size: once
v_call: TRBV10-2
j_call: TRBJ2-3
d_call: TRBD2
cdr3_aa: CASSVAGNTDTQYF
cdr3_nt: TGCGCCAGCAGTGTAGCGGGGAACACAGATACGCAGTATTTT

clone_size: -
v_call: TRBV30
j_call: TRBJ2-1
d_call: -
cdr3_aa: CAWRRGSSYNEQFF
cdr3_nt: TGTGCCTGGAGGAGAGGGAGCTCCTACAATGAGCAGTTCTTC

clone_size: -
v_call: TRBV5-4
j_call: TRBJ2-5
d_call: -
cdr3_aa: CASSLVTEPQETQYF
cdr3_nt: TGTGCCAGCAGCTTGGTGACAGAACCCCAGGAGACCCAGTACTTC